This T cell receptor beta chain was captured by sequencing in a study of blood T cell repertoires in COVID-19. Germline assignment: CDR1 LNHDA and CDR2 SQIVND (reference sequence). This CDR3 is built from 15 residues. The ends lost 4 bases at V and 2 bases at J; junction bases unmatched: 4. TCRdb keeps only in-frame clones here, not all; method: immunoSEQ multiplex PCR. The repertoire includes approximately 290,000 clones, approximately 83% of them detected once, and about a sixth sits in the top ten. This TCR was sampled from a person aged 65 to 85 with COVID-19, enrolled during active disease. Sequencing was performed on peripheral blood. The V gene is TRBV19, the J gene TRBJ1-5; 8 positions agree with TRBD1. CDR3 sequence (DNA): TGTGCCAGTAGTACCGACAGGGGTGGCAATCAGCCCCAGCATTTT. Residues: CASSTDRGGNQPQHF.